This entry describes one T cell receptor beta chain. Per the original methods: Counts of nucleated cells, estimated from reference gene primer amplification, were obtained. The repertoire was sequenced with immunoSEQ multiplex PCR; TCRdb's copy has only in-frame clones and lacks some. V and J calls and clone size are copied from that table; D and trimming were computed from the DNA. The table has just over 350,000 clones, 75% to 90% seen once. This sample was included in a study of blood T cell repertoires in COVID-19. Study-wide context: The samples span acute and convalescent COVID-19 from the United States, Italy and Spain.

Sequencing input: peripheral blood. This sequence was found in a woman aged 60-70 years with COVID-19, enrolled during active disease.

The CDR3 nucleotides read TGTGCCAGCAGCTTGGCCTTGGCAGGGGGCGCCTCCTATGGCTACACCTTC. This encodes CASSLALAGGASYGYTF. This chain joins TRBV5-5 and TRBJ1-2; 8 bases match TRBD1. J was trimmed by 4 bases and V by 0 bases; bases with no gene match: 11. The CDR3 totals 17 residues. Germline CDR1 and CDR2: SGHKS and YYEKEE (reference sequence).